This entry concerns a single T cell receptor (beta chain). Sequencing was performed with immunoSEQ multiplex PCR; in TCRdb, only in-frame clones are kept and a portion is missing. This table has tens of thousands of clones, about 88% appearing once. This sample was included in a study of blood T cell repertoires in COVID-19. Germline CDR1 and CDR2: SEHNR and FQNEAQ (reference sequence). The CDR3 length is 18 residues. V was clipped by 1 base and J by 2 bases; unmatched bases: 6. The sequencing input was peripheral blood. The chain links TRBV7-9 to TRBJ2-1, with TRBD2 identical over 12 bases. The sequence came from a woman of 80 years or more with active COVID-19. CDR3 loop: CASSLGPGLAGPYNEQFF. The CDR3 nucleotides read TGTGCCAGCAGCTTAGGCCCGGGACTAGCGGGTCCCTACAATGAGCAGTTCTTC. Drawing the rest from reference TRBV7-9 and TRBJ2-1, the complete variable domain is DTGVSQNPRHKITKRGQNVTFRCDPISEHNRLYWYRQTLGQGPEFLTYFQNEAQLEKSRLLSDRFSAERPKGSFSTLEIQRTEQGDSAMYLCASSLGPGLAGPYNEQFFGPGTRLTVL.